Following are 27 T cell receptor beta chains from one sample sequenced in a study of cytomegalovirus exposure and HLA in healthy donors. The PCR was carried out with 60 Vbeta primers and 13 Jbeta primers. This table comes from immunoSEQ multiplex PCR, and its TCRdb copy is limited to in-frame clones, with some not included. The sample records under 150,000 clones, 76% being singletons. The sequencing input was PBMCs. Receptors originate from a female donor in good health and CMV-seropositive.

This chain joins TRBV18 and TRBJ2-2; 7 bases are a match to TRBD1. The germline gives CDR1 KGHSH, CDR2 LQKENI. There are 14 residues in the CDR3. V trimming: 5 bases; J trimming: 4 bases; junction bases outside the gene matches: 4. The CDR3 spells CASSTNRGTGELFF. The CDR3 DNA reads TGTGCCAGCTCAACAAACAGGGGCACCGGGGAGCTGTTTTTT.

This clone was recorded a few times. The V call is TRBV10-3, the J call TRBJ1-2, with 9 bases lining up with TRBD1. Trimming took 1 base from V and 2 from J; bases not matched to a gene: 11. The germline gives CDR1 ENHRY, CDR2 SYGVKD. The CDR3 extends over 18 amino acids. The CDR3 is CAISEFSGGQGDNYGYTF. The CDR3 DNA reads TGTGCCATCAGTGAGTTTAGTGGGGGACAGGGCGACAACTATGGCTACACCTTC.

This sequence joins TRBV6-5 and TRBJ2-1, with TRBD2 matching 12 bases. Germline V gives CDR1 MNHEY, CDR2 SVGAGI. Trimming took 5 bases from V and 7 from J; bases not matched to a gene: 6. This CDR3 is built from 15 residues. The CDR3 sequence is CASSPTSGRRNEQFF. The CDR3 bases are TGTGCCAGCAGTCCTACTAGCGGGAGGAGGAATGAGCAGTTCTTC.

This chain links TRBV5-4 with TRBJ2-1, with 7 bases lining up with TRBD2. Germline CDR1 is SGHNT and CDR2 is YYREEE (reference sequence). Germline trimming cut 3 bases from V and 7 bases from J; bases unmatched to any gene: 13. The CDR3 runs to 16 residues. The CDR3 loop reads CASSYPRGSLMNEQFF. The DNA of the CDR3 is TGTGCCAGCAGCTACCCGCGCGGGAGTTTAATGAATGAGCAGTTCTTC.

This chain links TRBV7-9 with TRBJ2-1; 11 bases line up with TRBD2. J was trimmed by 4 bases and V by 1 base; bases with no gene match: 6. The CDR3 runs to 17 residues. CDR1 SEHNR and CDR2 FQNEAQ come from the germline V gene (reference sequence). The CDR3 loop reads CASSLGSTSGGYNEQFF. The CDR3 coding sequence is TGTGCCAGCAGCTTAGGGTCAACTAGCGGGGGATACAATGAGCAGTTCTTC.

J is TRBJ2-3 and V is TRBV1; the D call TRBD2 from the table was never checked on the DNA. TRBV1 is given as a pseudogene. The length of the CDR3 is 15 residues. CDR3 in amino acids: CTSSLIRASTDTQYF. The CDR3 DNA reads TGCACCAGCAGCCTAATCAGAGCGAGCACAGATACGCAGTATTTT.

The gene calls are TRBV18 and TRBJ2-1, with 10 bases identical to TRBD2. V lost 5 bases and J lost 8; bases outside the gene matches: 9. Germline lookup yields CDR1 KGHSH and CDR2 LQKENI. The CDR3 is made up of 15 amino acids. The CDR3 bases are TGTGCCAGCTCAAGGAGCGGGGGGGCCCGCGATGAGCAGTTCTTC. Translation gives CASSRSGGARDEQFF.

The DNA for the CDR3 is TGTGCCAGCAGTTCGGGGACAGGGGAGCCCTACAATGAGCAGTTCTTC. It encodes CASSSGTGEPYNEQFF. The J gene is TRBJ2-1, the V gene TRBV28; 10 bases line up with TRBD1. V trimming: 4 bases; J trimming: 2 bases; junction bases outside the gene matches: 5. CDR1 and CDR2 from the germline V gene are MDHEN and SYDVKM. There are 16 residues in the CDR3.

This clone has a handful of counts. This chain joins TRBV6-1 and TRBJ2-5, with TRBD2 matching 11 bases. Matching the DNA end better, TRBJ2-7 makes the J call doubtful. Germline-derived CDR1 and CDR2 are MNHNS and SASEGT. CDR3 length: 15 residues. The CDR3, as DNA: TGTGCCAGCAGTGAAAGACTAGCGGGACGTGACGAGCAGTACTTC. It codes for CASSERLAGRDEQYF.

J is TRBJ1-2 and V is TRBV6-1; unclear D gene. V dropped 4 bases and J dropped 0 bases, with 9 bases sitting between them. The CDR3 is 14 residues long. Germline V gene lookup returns CDR1 MNHNS and CDR2 SASEGT. The CDR3 loop reads CASSAQAANYGYTF. The CDR3 DNA sequence: TGTGCCAGCAGTGCCCAGGCAGCTAACTATGGCTACACCTTC.

V usage is TRBV28 and J usage is TRBJ2-7, with TRBD2 matching 10 bases. This CDR3 contains 15 residues. The germline gives CDR1 MDHEN, CDR2 SYDVKM. The ends lost 5 bases at V and 1 base at J; junction bases unmatched: 5. The CDR3 DNA reads as TGTGCCAGCAGTAATCCGGGACTAGCGTCCTACGAGCAGTACTTC. It is translated as CASSNPGLASYEQYF. Together with reference TRBV28 and TRBJ2-7, the CDR3 gives the full variable domain: DVKVTQSSRYLVKRTGEKVFLECVQDMDHENMFWYRQDPGLGLRLIYFSYDVKMKEKGDIPEGYSVSREKKERFSLILESASTNQTSMYLCASSNPGLASYEQYFGPGTRLTVT.

This clone was seen a handful of times. The rearrangement links TRBV19 to TRBJ1-1, with D possibly TRBD1 on 6 matching bases. CDR1 and CDR2 from the germline V gene are LNHDA and SQIVND (reference sequence). CDR3 length equals 16 residues. The germline V and J ends were trimmed by 6 bases and 1 base, with 18 bases remaining between them. In nucleotides, the CDR3 is TGTGCCAGTAGGCCCCAGGGTCTGGGGGCGAACACTGAAGCTTTCTTT. The encoded protein is CASRPQGLGANTEAFF.

The rearrangement uses TRBV11-2 and TRBJ2-5; 8 bases agree with TRBD1. Germline V gene sequence: CDR1 SGHAT, CDR2 FQNNGV. The CDR3 is made up of 14 amino acids. The trim removed 2 bases at V and 2 bases at J, leaving 1 base unmatched. The CDR3 loop is CASSLRQGQETQYF. CDR3 in DNA: TGTGCCAGCAGCTTACGACAGGGGCAAGAGACCCAGTACTTC. The complete variable domain, with remaining parts taken from reference TRBV11-2 and TRBJ2-5, reads EAGVAQSPRYKIIEKRQSVAFWCNPISGHATLYWYQQILGQGPKLLIQFQNNGVVDDSQLPKDRFSAERLKGVDSTLKIQPAKLEDSAVYLCASSLRQGQETQYFGPGTRLLVL.

This sequence joins TRBV7-9 and TRBJ2-5, with D unclear. Germline V gene data show CDR1 as SEHNR and CDR2 as FQNEAQ (reference sequence). V was trimmed by 1 base and J by 3 bases, leaving 6 bases between them. There are 13 residues in the CDR3. The CDR3 nucleotides read TGTGCCAGCAGCTTAGTGCAGGAAGAGACCCAGTACTTC. Encoded protein: CASSLVQEETQYF.

The chain links TRBV30 to TRBJ1-5, with 10 nucleotides matching TRBD1. CDR3 size: 14 residues. V gave up 3 bases and J gave up 6 bases; unmatched junction bases: 5. CDR1 GTSNPN and CDR2 SVGIG come from the germline V gene (reference sequence). The CDR3 region has the DNA TGTGCCTGGAGGGGACAGGGGTATGGTCAGCCCCAGCATTTT. Residues: CAWRGQGYGQPQHF.

The chain couples TRBV9 to TRBJ2-1; 7 bases match TRBD2. V lost 4 bases, J lost 10 bases, and 2 bases stayed unmatched. Germline CDR1 reads SGDLS; CDR2 reads YYNGEE. The CDR3 has 11 amino acids. CDR3 DNA sequence: TGTGCCAGCAGCCCGGGACTAGAGCAGTTCTTC. This translates into CASSPGLEQFF.

There are a few counts of this clone. The chain joins TRBV29-1 to TRBJ2-7, with 11 bases matching TRBD1. Trimming at V came to 4 bases and at J to 3 bases, leaving 5 bases not matched to a gene. This CDR3 contains 14 residues. Per the germline V gene, CDR1 is SQVTM and CDR2 is ANQGSEA. CDR3 amino acids: CSVVSGQGDYEQYF. DNA of the CDR3: TGCAGCGTTGTCTCGGGACAGGGGGACTACGAGCAGTACTTC.

The V call is TRBV7-9, the J call TRBJ1-6, with no clear D. V was shortened by 1 base and J by 0 bases, with 7 bases between the two germline ends. The CDR3 contains 16 residues. In germline, CDR1 is SEHNR, CDR2 FQNEAQ (reference sequence). The CDR3 loop reads CASSLEESSYNSPLHF. The CDR3 DNA is TGTGCCAGCAGCTTAGAGGAGAGCTCCTATAATTCACCCCTCCACTTT.

This chain uses TRBV4-1 with TRBJ2-7, with 8 bases matching TRBD2. V lost 3 bases and J lost 1; bases outside the gene matches: 5. This CDR3 has 15 amino acids. Germline V gene lookup returns CDR1 MGHRA and CDR2 YSYEKL. The CDR3 DNA sequence: TGCGCCAGCAGCCAGTTTAGCGGGAATTCCTACGAGCAGTACTTC. Its protein product is CASSQFSGNSYEQYF.

Details on this clone: A read error may account for a junction end that differs from germline. The J gene is TRBJ2-7, the V gene TRBV6-5; 8 positions match TRBD2. The length of the CDR3 is 15 residues. Germline CDR1 MNHEY, CDR2 SVGAGI. CDR3 sequence: CASSRSGGGTYKQYF. The CDR3 region has the DNA TGTGCCAGCAGCCGAAGCGGCGGGGGGACCTACAAGCAGTACTTC.

This chain links TRBV6-6 with TRBJ1-2; TRBD1 aligns across 9 bases. The CDR3 is made up of 14 amino acids. Germline V gene data show CDR1 as MNHNY and CDR2 as SVGAGI (reference sequence). J lost 4 bases, V lost 7 bases, and 7 bases had no gene match. DNA for the CDR3: TGTGCCAGCACCCGGACAGGGGAAGGCTATGGCTACACCTTC. As protein: CASTRTGEGYGYTF.

The J gene is TRBJ2-7, the V gene TRBV5-4; the D gene is possibly TRBD1 (6 bases). The germline V gene encodes CDR1 SGHNT and CDR2 YYREEE (reference sequence). This CDR3 is built from 14 residues. Trimming removed 1 base from V and 4 bases from J, with 12 bases in between. As DNA, the CDR3 is TGTGCCAGCAGCTTGATAGGGGACACGTACGAGCAGTACTTC. Its protein product is CASSLIGDTYEQYF. The complete variable domain, with remaining parts taken from reference TRBV5-4 and TRBJ2-7, reads ETGVTQSPTHLIKTRGQQVTLRCSSQSGHNTVSWYQQALGQGPQFIFQYYREEENGRGNFPPRFSGLQFPNYSSELNVNALELDDSALYLCASSLIGDTYEQYFGPGTRLTVT.

The chain has TRBV7-9 and TRBJ1-4, with 8 bases identical to TRBD1. V was pared by 3 bases and J by 7 bases, with 4 bases of the junction left unmatched. Germline V CDR1 and CDR2: SEHNR, FQNEAQ (reference sequence). The CDR3 spans 14 residues. The CDR3 DNA follows: TGTGCCAGCAGCTTGACAGGGGCGGTTGAAAAACTGTTTTTT. The encoded protein is CASSLTGAVEKLFF.

The CDR3 sequence: CAGGAGEKDTQYF. DNA for the CDR3: TGTGCCGGGGGAGCGGGAGAGAAAGATACGCAGTATTTT. V usage is TRBV7-9 and J usage is TRBJ2-3, with TRBD2 matching over 8 bases. J was trimmed by 5 bases and V by 11 bases; bases with no gene match: 9. The germline V gene encodes CDR1 SEHNR and CDR2 FQNEAQ (reference sequence). CDR3 length: 13 residues.

The chain combines TRBV5-3 with TRBJ2-2; TRBD1 matches 7 bases. TRBV5-3 is filed as an ORF, its function uncertain. Germline trimming cut 5 bases from V and 7 bases from J; bases unmatched to any gene: 8. This CDR3 region has 14 residues. CDR3 nucleotides: TGTGCCAGAAGGAGAAGGGGGCGAGACGGGGAGCTGTTTTTT. Encoded protein: CARRRRGRDGELFF.

Concerning this clone itself: At the DNA level, this CDR3 is encoded by other sequences in the same sample as well. This chain uses TRBV2 with TRBJ2-5; D is perhaps TRBD2 (6 bases). CDR1 is SNHLY and CDR2 is FYNNEI in the germline V gene. V was shortened by 4 bases and J by 5 bases, with 14 bases between the two germline ends. The CDR3 is 14 amino acids. The CDR3 DNA follows: TGTGCCAGCAGTGGGTCCCGGGGGAGGGAGACCCAGTACTTC. Its protein product is CASSGSRGRETQYF.

The chain joins TRBV30 to TRBJ2-3; tentative D call: TRBD2 (7 bases). This CDR3 region has 14 residues. Germline V gene lookup returns CDR1 GTSNPN and CDR2 SVGIG (reference sequence). The V end lost 8 bases, the J end lost 5 bases, and 20 bases lay between the germline ends. CDR3 DNA: TGTGCCCACAGGTCTGCGGGGGCGGTAGATACGCAGTATTTT. It specifies CAHRSAGAVDTQYF.